The TCR beta chain described here comes from a study of beta chain features in type 1 diabetes. As every portion of the isolated RNA was reverse transcribed, the sequencing read expressed TCRB transcripts. Measured with immunoSEQ multiplex PCR; TCRdb has only the in-frame clones, and not every one. Among hundreds of thousands of clones listed, around 15% were seen once. Findings and limits, study-wide: People with Type 1 diabetes carried modestly yet significantly shorter TCRB CDR3s in all four CD4+ subsets.

This clone was seen a few times. Its antigen remains unknown. This clonotype was sampled from a man younger than 35 with type 1 diabetes. Material: naive CD4+ T cells from blood.

DNA for the CDR3: TGTGCCAGCAGAGGGGGTCTGAGCACAGATACGCAGTATTTT. Translated, it gives CASRGGLSTDTQYF. This chain joins TRBV25-1 and TRBJ2-3; D is perhaps TRBD1 (6 bases). The V gene's germline CDR1 is MGHDK and CDR2 SYGVNS. The V end lost 6 bases, the J end lost 0 bases, and 10 bases lay between the germline ends. The CDR3 spans 14 residues.